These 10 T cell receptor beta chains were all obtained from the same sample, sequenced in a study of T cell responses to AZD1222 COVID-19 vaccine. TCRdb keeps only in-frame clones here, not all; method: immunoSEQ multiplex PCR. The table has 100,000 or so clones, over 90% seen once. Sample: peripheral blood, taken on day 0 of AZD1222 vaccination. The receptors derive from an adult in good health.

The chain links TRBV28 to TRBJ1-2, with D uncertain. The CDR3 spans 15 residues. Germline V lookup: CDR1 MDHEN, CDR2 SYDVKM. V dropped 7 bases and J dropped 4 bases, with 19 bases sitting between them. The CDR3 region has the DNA TGTGCCAGCATCTCCCCCGAGGTTGCGAGCTATGGCTACACCTTC. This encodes CASISPEVASYGYTF.

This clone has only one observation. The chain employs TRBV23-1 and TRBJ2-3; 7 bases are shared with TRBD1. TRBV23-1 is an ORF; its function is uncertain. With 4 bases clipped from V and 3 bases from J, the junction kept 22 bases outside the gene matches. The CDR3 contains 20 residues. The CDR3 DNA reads TGCGCCAGCAGTCCCATCAAGAAGGTTTTTTCGGGACAGCAGACAGATACGCAGTATTTT. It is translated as CASSPIKKVFSGQQTDTQYF.

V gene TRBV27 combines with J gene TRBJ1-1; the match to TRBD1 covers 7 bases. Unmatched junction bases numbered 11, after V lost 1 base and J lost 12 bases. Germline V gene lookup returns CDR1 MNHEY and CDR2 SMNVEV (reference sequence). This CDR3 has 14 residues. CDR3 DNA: TGTGCCAGCAGTTTATATGGGGCAGGGGGTTTGTCTTTCTTT. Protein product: CASSLYGAGGLSFF.

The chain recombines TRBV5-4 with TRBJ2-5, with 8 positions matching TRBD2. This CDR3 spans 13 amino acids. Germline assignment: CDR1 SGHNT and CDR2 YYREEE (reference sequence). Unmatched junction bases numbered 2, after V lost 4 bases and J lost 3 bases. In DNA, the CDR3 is TGTGCCAGCAGCCCGGGAGGGGAAGAGACCCAGTACTTC. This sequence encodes CASSPGGEETQYF.

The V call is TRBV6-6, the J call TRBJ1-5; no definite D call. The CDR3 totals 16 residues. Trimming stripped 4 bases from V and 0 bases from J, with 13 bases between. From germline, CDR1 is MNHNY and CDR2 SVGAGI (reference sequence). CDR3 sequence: CASSSEAGYSNQPQHF. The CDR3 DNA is TGTGCCAGCAGTTCGGAGGCCGGATATAGCAATCAGCCCCAGCATTTT.

CDR3 in DNA: TGTGCCAGCAGTGAATGGCGTGGGGGACGGCCGTTAGGCTACACCTTC. Translated: CASSEWRGGRPLGYTF. The chain has TRBV6-1 and TRBJ1-2, with D possibly being TRBD1 (5 bases). Trimming took off 2 bases at V and 8 bases at J, with 21 bases between the two ends. Germline-derived CDR1 and CDR2 are MNHNS and SASEGT. The CDR3 extends over 16 amino acids.

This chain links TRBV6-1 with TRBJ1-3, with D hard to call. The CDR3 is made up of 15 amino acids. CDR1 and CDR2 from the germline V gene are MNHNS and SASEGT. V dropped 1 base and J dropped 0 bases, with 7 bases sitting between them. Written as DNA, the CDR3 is TGTGCCAGCAGTGAAGAAGAACCCTCTGGAAACACCATATATTTT. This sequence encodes CASSEEEPSGNTIYF.

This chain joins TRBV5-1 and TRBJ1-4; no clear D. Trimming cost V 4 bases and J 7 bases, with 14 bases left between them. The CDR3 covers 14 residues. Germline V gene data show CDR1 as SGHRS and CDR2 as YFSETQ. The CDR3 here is CASSAGSEGEKLFF. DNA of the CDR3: TGCGCCAGCAGCGCCGGGTCCGAAGGTGAAAAACTGTTTTTT.

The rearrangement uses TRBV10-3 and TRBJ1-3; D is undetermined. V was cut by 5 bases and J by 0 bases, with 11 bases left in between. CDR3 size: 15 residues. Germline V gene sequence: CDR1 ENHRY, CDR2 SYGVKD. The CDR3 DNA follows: TGTGCCATCAGTATGGAGGGCCGCTCTGGAAACACCATATATTTT. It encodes CAISMEGRSGNTIYF.

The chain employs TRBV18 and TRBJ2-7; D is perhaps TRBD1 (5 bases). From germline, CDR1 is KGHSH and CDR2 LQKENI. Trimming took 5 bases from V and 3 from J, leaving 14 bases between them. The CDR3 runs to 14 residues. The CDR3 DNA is TGTGCCAGCTCAGTCACAGGACCCAACTACGAGCAGTACTTC. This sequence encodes CASSVTGPNYEQYF.